The present T cell receptor beta chain was sequenced within a study of shared clonotypes between healthy human individuals. Whole-study results and caveats: Genetic and exposure-history diversity was limited by the small donor number.

Remarks on this clone: Its antigen is not identified. At the DNA level, this CDR3 is encoded by other sequences in the same sample as well.

As defined, naive CD8 cells were CD45RO-negative and positively selected for CCR7, with terminally differentiated effector memory CD45RA+ cells excluded. Repertoires were generated with immunoSEQ multiplex PCR, while TCRdb's copy carries only in-frame clones and drops some. The sample records a few million clones, around 93% being singletons. The clonotype originates from a man between 18 and 35 years old in good health. Some clones in this sample may be carry-over from other donors' samples. Sequencing was performed on naive CD8+ T cells from PBMCs.

The DNA of the CDR3 is TGTGCCAGCAGCTTAGTTGGCACAGATACGCAGTATTTT. Translating it yields CASSLVGTDTQYF. V and J are TRBV7-9 and TRBJ2-3; D remains ambiguous. V was trimmed by 1 base and J by 1 base, leaving 3 bases between them. The CDR3 totals 13 residues. The germline V gene encodes CDR1 SEHNR and CDR2 FQNEAQ (reference sequence).